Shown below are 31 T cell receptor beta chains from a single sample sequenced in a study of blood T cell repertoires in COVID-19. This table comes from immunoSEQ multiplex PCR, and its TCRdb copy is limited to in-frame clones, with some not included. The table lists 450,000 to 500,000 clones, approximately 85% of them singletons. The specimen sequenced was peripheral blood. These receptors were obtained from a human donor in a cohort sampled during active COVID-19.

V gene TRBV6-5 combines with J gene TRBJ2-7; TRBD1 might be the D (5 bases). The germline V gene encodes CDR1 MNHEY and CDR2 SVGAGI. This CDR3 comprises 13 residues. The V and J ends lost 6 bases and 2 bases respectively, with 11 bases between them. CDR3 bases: TGTGCCAGCAGGAAGACAGTAACCTACGAGCAGTACTTC. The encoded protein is CASRKTVTYEQYF.

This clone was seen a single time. The CDR3 loop is CAISPGQGYEQFF. In DNA, the CDR3 is TGTGCCATCAGTCCGGGACAGGGTTATGAGCAGTTCTTC. The rearrangement joins TRBV10-3 to TRBJ2-1; 9 nucleotides agree with TRBD1. CDR1 is ENHRY and CDR2 is SYGVKD in the germline V gene. The CDR3 has 13 residues. V shed 5 bases, J shed 8 bases, and the junction held 4 bases outside the gene matches.

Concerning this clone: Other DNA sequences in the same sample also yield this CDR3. The CDR3 DNA reads as TGTGCCAGCAGCGTACGGGGGAGCTCCTACAATGAGCAGTTCTTC. It codes for CASSVRGSSYNEQFF. The V gene is TRBV9, the J gene TRBJ2-1, with a tentative D call TRBD2 (6 bases). CDR1 SGDLS and CDR2 YYNGEE come from the germline V gene. This CDR3 spans 15 amino acids. Trimming removed 1 base from V and 0 bases from J, with 8 bases in between.

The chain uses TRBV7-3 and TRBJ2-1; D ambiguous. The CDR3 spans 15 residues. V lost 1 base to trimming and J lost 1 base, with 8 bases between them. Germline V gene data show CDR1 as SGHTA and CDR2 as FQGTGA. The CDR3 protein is CASSLSSGSYNEQFF. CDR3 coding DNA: TGTGCCAGCAGCTTAAGTAGTGGTTCCTACAATGAGCAGTTCTTC.

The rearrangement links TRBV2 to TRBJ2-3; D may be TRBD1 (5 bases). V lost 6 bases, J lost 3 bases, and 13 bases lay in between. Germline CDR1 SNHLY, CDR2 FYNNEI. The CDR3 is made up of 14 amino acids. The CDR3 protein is CASRAQGFTDTQYF. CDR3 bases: TGTGCCAGCAGGGCCCAGGGTTTTACAGATACGCAGTATTTT.

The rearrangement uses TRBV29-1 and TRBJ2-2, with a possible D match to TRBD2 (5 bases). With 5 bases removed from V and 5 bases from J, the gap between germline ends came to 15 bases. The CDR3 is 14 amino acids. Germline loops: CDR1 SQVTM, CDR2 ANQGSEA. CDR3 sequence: CSVKLMGGTGELFF. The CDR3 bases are TGCAGCGTTAAATTGATGGGCGGGACCGGGGAGCTGTTTTTT.

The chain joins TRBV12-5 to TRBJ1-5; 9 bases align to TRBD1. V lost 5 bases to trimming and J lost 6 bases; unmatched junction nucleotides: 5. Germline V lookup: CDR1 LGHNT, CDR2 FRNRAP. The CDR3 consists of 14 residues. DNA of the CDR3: TGTGCTAGTGGTCTGGGACAGGGATCTCAGCCCCAGCATTTT. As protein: CASGLGQGSQPQHF.

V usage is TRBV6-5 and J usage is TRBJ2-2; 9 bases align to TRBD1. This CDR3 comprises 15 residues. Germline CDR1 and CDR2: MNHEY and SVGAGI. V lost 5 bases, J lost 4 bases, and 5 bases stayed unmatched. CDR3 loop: CASSPGQGGTGELFF. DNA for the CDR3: TGTGCCAGCAGTCCGGGACAGGGTGGCACCGGGGAGCTGTTTTTT.

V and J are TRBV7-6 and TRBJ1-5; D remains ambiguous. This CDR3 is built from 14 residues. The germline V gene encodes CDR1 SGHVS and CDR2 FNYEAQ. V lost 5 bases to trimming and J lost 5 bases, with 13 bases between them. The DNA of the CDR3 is TGTGCCAGCAGCCTGGACGCCGGGGATCAGCCCCAGCATTTT. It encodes CASSLDAGDQPQHF.

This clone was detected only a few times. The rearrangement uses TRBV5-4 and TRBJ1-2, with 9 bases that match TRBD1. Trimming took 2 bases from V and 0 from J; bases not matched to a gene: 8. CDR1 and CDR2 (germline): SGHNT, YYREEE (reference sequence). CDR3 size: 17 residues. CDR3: CASSFPGQGGANYGYTF. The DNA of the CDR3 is TGTGCCAGCAGCTTCCCGGGACAGGGCGGGGCTAACTATGGCTACACCTTC.

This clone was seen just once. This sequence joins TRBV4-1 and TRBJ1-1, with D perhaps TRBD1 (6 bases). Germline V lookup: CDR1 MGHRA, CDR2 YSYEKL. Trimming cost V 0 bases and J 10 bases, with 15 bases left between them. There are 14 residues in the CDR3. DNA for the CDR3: TGCGCCAGCAGCCAAGAGGGCAGGGGACGGCGAGCTTTCTTT. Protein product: CASSQEGRGRRAFF.

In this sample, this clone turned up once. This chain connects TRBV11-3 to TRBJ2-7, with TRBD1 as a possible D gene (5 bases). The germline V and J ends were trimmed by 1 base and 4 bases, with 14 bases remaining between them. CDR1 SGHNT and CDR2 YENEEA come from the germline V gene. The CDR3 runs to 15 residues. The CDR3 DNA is TGTGCCAGCAGCTTAGGTGCAGGGCTTTTTTACGAGCAGTACTTC. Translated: CASSLGAGLFYEQYF.

CDR3 coding DNA: TGTGCCAGCAGCTTATATGCAAGGGGGTACACTGAAGCTTTCTTT. This translates into CASSLYARGYTEAFF. V usage is TRBV7-3 and J usage is TRBJ1-1; D perhaps matches TRBD1 (6 bases). This CDR3 comprises 15 residues. The V gene's germline CDR1 is SGHTA and CDR2 FQGTGA. V was trimmed by 2 bases and J by 3 bases, leaving 13 bases between them.

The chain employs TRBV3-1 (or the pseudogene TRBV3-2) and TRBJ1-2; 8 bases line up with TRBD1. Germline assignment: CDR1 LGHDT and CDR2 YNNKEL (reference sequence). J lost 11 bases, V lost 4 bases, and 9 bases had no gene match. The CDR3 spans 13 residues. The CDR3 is CASSLDRGREYTF. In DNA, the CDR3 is TGTGCCAGCAGCCTCGACAGGGGCCGGGAGTACACCTTC.

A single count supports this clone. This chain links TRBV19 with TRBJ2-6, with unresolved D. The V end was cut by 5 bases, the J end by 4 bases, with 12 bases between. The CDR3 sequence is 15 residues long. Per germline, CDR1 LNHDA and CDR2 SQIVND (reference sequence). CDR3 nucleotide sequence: TGTGCCAGTAGTCCGCAGTCCACAGGGGCCAACGTCCTGACTTTC. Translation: CASSPQSTGANVLTF.

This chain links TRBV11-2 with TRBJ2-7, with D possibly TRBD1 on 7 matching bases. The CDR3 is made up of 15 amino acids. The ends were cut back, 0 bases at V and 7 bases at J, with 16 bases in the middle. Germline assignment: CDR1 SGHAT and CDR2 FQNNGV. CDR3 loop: CASSLEAAGGREQYF. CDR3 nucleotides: TGTGCCAGCAGCTTAGAGGCGGCAGGGGGGCGAGAGCAGTACTTC.

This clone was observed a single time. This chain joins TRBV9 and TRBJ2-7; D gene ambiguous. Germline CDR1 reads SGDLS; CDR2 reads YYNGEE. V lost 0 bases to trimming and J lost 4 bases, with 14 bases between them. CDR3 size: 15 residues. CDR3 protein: CASSVAPGAAYEQYF. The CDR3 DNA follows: TGTGCCAGCAGCGTAGCCCCTGGAGCCGCGTACGAGCAGTACTTC.

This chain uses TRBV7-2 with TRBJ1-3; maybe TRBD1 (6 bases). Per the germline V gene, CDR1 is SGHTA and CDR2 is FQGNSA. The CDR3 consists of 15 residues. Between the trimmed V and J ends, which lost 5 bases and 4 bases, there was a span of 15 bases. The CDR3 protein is CASSPGGGSGNTIYF. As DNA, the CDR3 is TGTGCCAGCAGCCCGGGGGGGGGCTCCGGAAACACCATATATTTT.

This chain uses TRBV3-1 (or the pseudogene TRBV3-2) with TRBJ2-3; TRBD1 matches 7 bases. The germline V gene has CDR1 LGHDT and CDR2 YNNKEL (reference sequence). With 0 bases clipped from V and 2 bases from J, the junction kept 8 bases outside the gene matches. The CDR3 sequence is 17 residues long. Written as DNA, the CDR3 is TGTGCCAGCAGCCAAGAGGCCGGGACAGACCCCACAGATACGCAGTATTTT. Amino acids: CASSQEAGTDPTDTQYF.

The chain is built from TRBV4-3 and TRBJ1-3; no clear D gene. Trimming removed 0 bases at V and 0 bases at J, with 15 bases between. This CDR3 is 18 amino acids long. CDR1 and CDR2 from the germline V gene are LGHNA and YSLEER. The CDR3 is CASSQDLFEASSGNTIYF. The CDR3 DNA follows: TGCGCCAGCAGCCAAGATCTTTTTGAGGCCAGCTCTGGAAACACCATATATTTT.

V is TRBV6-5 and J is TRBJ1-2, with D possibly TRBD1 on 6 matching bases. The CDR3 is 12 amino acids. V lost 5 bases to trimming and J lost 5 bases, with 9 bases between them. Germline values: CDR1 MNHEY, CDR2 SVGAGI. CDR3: CASSTGTYGYTF. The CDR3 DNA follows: TGTGCCAGCAGTACCGGGACATATGGCTACACCTTC.

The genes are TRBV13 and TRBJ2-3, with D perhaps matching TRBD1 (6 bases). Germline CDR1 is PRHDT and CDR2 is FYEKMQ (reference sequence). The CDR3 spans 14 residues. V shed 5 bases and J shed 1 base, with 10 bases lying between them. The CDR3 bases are TGTGCCAGCAGCCTCAGACAGGGCACAGATACGCAGTATTTT. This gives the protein CASSLRQGTDTQYF.

The CDR3 reads CASSEGLSRTDTQYF. CDR3 sequence (DNA): TGCGCCAGCAGTGAGGGACTATCCCGCACAGATACGCAGTATTTT. The chain carries TRBV10-2 and TRBJ2-3; possible D gene TRBD2, 6 bases. The CDR3 sequence is 15 residues long. Germline V gene sequence: CDR1 WSHSY, CDR2 SAAADI. V was trimmed by 2 bases and J by 1 base, leaving 10 bases between them.

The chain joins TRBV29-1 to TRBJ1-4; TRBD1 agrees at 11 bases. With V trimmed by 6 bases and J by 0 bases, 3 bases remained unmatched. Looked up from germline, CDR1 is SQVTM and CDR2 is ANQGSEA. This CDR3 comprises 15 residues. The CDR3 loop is CSVGQGAATNEKLFF. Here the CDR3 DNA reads TGCAGCGTCGGACAGGGGGCAGCAACTAATGAAAAACTGTTTTTT. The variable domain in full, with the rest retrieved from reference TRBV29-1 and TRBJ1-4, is SAVISQKPSRDICQRGTSLTIQCQVDSQVTMMFWYRQQPGQSLTLIATANQGSEATYESGFVIDKFPISRPNLTFSTLTVSNMSPEDSSIYLCSVGQGAATNEKLFFGSGTQLSVL.

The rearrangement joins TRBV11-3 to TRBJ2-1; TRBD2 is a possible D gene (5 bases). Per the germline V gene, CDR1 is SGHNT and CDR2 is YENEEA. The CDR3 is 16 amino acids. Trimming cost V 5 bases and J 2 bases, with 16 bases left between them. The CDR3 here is CASSPPREKTYNEQFF. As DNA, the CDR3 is TGTGCCAGCAGCCCCCCTCGGGAAAAAACCTACAATGAGCAGTTCTTC.

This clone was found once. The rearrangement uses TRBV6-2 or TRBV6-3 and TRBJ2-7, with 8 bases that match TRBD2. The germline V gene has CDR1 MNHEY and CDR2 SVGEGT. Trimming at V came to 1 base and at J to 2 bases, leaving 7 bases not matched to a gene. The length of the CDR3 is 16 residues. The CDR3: CASSYFGLANPYEQYF. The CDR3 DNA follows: TGTGCCAGCAGTTACTTCGGACTAGCAAATCCCTACGAGCAGTACTTC.

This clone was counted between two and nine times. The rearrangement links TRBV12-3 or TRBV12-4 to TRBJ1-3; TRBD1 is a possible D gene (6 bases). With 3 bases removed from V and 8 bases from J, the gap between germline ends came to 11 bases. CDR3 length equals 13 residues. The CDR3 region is CASSFRGRHTIYF. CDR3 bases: TGTGCCAGCAGTTTCAGGGGCAGACACACCATATATTTT.

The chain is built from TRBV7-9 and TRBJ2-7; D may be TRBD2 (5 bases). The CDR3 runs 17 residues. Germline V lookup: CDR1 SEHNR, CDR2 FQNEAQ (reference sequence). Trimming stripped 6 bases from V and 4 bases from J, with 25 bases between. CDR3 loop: CASSPGAGSGTGYEQYF. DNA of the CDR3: TGTGCCAGCAGTCCAGGTGCGGGCTCTGGTACTGGATACGAGCAGTACTTC. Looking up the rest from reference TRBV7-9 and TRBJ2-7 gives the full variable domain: DTGVSQNPRHKITKRGQNVTFRCDPISEHNRLYWYRQTLGQGPEFLTYFQNEAQLEKSRLLSDRFSAERPKGSFSTLEIQRTEQGDSAMYLCASSPGAGSGTGYEQYFGPGTRLTVT.

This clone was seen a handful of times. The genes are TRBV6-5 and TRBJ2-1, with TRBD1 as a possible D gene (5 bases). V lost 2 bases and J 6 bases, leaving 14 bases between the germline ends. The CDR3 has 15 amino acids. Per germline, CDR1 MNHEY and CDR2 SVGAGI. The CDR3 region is CASSYKRQSLNEQFF. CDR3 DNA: TGTGCCAGCAGTTACAAGCGACAGAGTCTCAATGAGCAGTTCTTC.

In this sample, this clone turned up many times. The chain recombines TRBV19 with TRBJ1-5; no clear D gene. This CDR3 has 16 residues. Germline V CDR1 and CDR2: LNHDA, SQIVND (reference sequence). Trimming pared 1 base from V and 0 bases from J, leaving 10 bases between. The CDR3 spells CASSIVTGISNQPQHF. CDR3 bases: TGTGCCAGTAGTATAGTCACGGGGATTAGCAATCAGCCCCAGCATTTT.

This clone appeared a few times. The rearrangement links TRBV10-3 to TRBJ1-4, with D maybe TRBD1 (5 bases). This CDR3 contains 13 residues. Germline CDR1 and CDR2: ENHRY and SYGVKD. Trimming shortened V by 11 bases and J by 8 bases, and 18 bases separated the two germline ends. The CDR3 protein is CASRGELLEKLFF. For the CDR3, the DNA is TGTGCCTCCCGGGGGGAATTACTCGAAAAACTGTTTTTT.